This T cell receptor (beta chain) emerged from a study of T cells in Graves' hyperthyroidism and ophthalmopathy. The source material, RNA transcripts, was used to amplify TCR beta CDR3 regions. HTBI primers were employed in a first-round RT-PCR of the TCR CDR3. TCRdb fed the multiplex PCR reads into MiXCR, producing one record per CDR3 protein. The sample carries roughly 170,000 distinct CDR3 sequences, 9.4% recorded once. This clonotype was seen repeatedly, ten times or more. The V gene's germline CDR1 is ENHRY and CDR2 SYGVKD. The CDR3 contains 12 residues. The ends were cut back, 6 bases at V and 4 bases at J, with 9 bases in the middle.

This TCR came from a woman between 18 and 29 years old with Graves' hyperthyroidism that later progressed to Graves' ophthalmopathy. The rearrangement joins TRBV10-3 to TRBJ2-5; D might be TRBD2 (5 bases). Specimen: blood. The CDR3 protein is CAIRGGGETQYF. The CDR3 DNA reads as TGTGCCATCAGGGGTGGAGGAGAGACCCAGTACTTC.